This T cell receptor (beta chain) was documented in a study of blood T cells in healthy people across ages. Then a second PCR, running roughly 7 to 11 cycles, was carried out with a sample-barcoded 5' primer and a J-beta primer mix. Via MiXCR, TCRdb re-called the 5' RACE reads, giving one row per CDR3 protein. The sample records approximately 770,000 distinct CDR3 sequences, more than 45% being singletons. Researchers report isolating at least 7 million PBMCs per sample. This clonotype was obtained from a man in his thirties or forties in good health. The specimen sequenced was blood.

The CDR3 DNA follows: TGCGCCAGCAGTGCCGGGACATACTCTGGGGCCAACGTCCTGACTTTC. Protein sequence: CASSAGTYSGANVLTF. The chain links TRBV10-1 to TRBJ2-6, with D possibly TRBD1 on 6 matching bases. In germline, CDR1 is WNHNN, CDR2 SYGVQD (reference sequence). The CDR3 runs to 16 residues. Trimming removed 4 bases at V and 0 bases at J, with 10 bases between.